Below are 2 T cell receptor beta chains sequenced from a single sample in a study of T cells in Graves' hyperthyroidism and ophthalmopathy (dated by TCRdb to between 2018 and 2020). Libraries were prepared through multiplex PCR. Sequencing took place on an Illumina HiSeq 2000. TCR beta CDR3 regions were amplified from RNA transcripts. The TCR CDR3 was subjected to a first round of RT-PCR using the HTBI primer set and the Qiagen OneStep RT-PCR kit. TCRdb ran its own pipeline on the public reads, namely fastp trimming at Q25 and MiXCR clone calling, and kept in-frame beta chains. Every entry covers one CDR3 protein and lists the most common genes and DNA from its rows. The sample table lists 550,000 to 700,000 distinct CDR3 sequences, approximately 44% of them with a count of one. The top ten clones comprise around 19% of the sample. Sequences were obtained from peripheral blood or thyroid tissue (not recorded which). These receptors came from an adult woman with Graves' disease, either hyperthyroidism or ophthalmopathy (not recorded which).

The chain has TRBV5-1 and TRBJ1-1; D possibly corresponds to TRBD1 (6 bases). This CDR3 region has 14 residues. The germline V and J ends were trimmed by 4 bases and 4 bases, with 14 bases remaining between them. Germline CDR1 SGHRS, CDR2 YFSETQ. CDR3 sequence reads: CASSARGRFTEAFF. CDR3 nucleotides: TGCGCCAGCAGCGCACGGGGGCGATTCACTGAAGCTTTCTTT.

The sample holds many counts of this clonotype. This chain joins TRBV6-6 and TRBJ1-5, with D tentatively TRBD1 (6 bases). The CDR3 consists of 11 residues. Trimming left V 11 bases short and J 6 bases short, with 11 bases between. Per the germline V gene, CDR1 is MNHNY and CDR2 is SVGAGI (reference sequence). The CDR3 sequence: CASGTTQPQHF. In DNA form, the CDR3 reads TGTGCCTCTGGGACAACTCAGCCCCAGCATTTT.